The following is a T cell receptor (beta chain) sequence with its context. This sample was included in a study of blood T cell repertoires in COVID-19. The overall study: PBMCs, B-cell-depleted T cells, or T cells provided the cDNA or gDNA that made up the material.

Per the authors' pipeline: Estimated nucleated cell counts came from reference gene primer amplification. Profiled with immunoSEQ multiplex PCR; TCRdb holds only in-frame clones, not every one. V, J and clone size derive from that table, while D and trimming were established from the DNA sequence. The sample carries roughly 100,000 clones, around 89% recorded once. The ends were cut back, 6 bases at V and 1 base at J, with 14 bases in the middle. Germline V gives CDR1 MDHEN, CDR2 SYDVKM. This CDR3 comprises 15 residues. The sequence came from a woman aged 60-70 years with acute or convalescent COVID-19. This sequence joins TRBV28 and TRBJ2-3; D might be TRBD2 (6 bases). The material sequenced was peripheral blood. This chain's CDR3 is CASSLGPGGTDTQYF. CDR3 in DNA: TGTGCCAGCAGCCTTGGACCGGGAGGCACAGATACGCAGTATTTT. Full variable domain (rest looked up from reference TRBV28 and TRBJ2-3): DVKVTQSSRYLVKRTGEKVFLECVQDMDHENMFWYRQDPGLGLRLIYFSYDVKMKEKGDIPEGYSVSREKKERFSLILESASTNQTSMYLCASSLGPGGTDTQYFGPGTRLTVL.